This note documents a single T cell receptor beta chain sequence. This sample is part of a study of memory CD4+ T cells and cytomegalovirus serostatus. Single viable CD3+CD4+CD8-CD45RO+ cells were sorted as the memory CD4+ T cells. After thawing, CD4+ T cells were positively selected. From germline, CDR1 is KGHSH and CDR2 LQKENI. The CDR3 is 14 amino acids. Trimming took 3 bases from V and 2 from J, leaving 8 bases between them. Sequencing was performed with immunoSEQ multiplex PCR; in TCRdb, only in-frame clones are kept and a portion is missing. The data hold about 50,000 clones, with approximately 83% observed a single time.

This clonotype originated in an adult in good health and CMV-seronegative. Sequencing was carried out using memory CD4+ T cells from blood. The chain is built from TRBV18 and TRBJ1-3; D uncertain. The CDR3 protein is CASSPRQAGNTIYF. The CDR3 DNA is TGTGCCAGCTCACCCCGCCAGGCTGGAAACACCATATATTTT.